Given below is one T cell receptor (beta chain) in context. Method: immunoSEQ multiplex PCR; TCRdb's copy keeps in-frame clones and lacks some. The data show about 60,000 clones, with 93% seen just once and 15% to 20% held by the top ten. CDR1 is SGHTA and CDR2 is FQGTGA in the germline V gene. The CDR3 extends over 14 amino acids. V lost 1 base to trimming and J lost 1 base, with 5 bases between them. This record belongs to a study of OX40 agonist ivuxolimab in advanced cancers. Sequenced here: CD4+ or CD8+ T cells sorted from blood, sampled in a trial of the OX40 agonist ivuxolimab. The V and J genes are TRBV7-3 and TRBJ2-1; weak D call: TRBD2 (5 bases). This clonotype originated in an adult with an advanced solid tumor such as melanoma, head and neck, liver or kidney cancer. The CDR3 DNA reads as TGTGCCAGCAGCTTAAGCGGGTCCTACAATGAGCAGTTCTTC. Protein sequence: CASSLSGSYNEQFF.